Listed here are 21 T cell receptor beta chains from one sample, sequenced in a study of PD-1 blockade in classical Hodgkin lymphoma. Time point described: cycle 4 day 1 (C4D1), after five to seven weeks of nivolumab. Following autologous stem cell transplantation, relapse occurred in every patient, and exposure to brentuximab vedotin varied. Repertoires were generated with immunoSEQ multiplex PCR, while TCRdb's copy carries only in-frame clones and drops some. The sample contains 35,000 to 50,000 clones, roughly 69% of which appear only once. Sequencing was performed on peripheral blood mononuclear cells (PBMCs), taken before the fourth cycle of nivolumab. The receptors come from a human donor with classical Hodgkin lymphoma.

This clone was detected only a few times. This chain connects TRBV27 to TRBJ1-1, with no clear D. From germline, CDR1 is MNHEY and CDR2 SMNVEV (reference sequence). The ends were cut back, 5 bases at V and 1 base at J, with 11 bases in the middle. The CDR3 is 14 residues long. The chain's CDR3 is CASSDRDRNTEAFF. The CDR3, as DNA: TGTGCCAGCAGTGACCGTGATAGGAACACTGAAGCTTTCTTT.

The rearrangement joins TRBV10-3 to TRBJ1-1; no firm D call. Germline loops: CDR1 ENHRY, CDR2 SYGVKD. Trimming took off 4 bases at V and 7 bases at J, with 7 bases between the two ends. The CDR3 runs 11 residues. CDR3 bases: TGTGCCATCAGTGGGATGGGTGAAGCTTTCTTT. It codes for CAISGMGEAFF.

This chain uses TRBV28 with TRBJ1-2; 7 nucleotides line up with TRBD1. The trim removed 7 bases at V and 8 bases at J, leaving 10 bases unmatched. The germline V gene has CDR1 MDHEN and CDR2 SYDVKM. The CDR3 runs to 13 residues. CDR3 DNA: TGTGCCAGCACCATCCAGGGGGTTCGGGGCTACACCTTC. This translates into CASTIQGVRGYTF.

This clone ranks as medium-sized. Distinct nucleotide sequences in the sample also encode this CDR3. The chain carries TRBV9 and TRBJ1-2; possibly TRBD1 for D (5 bases). The V end was cut by 2 bases, the J end by 5 bases, with 7 bases between. The germline V gene has CDR1 SGDLS and CDR2 YYNGEE. The CDR3 covers 12 residues. CDR3 coding DNA: TGTGCCAGCAGCGTCGGGGGTTATGGCTACACCTTC. Its translation is CASSVGGYGYTF.

A few counts support this clone. The genes are TRBV19 and TRBJ1-6; 7 nucleotides line up with TRBD1. The CDR3 length is 16 residues. Germline CDR1 is LNHDA and CDR2 is SQIVND (reference sequence). Trimming at V came to 7 bases and at J to 9 bases, leaving 15 bases not matched to a gene. CDR3 bases: TGTGCCAGTAAGAATAGGAGTCAGGGGGATAGTTCACCCCTCCACTTT. Translating it yields CASKNRSQGDSSPLHF.

The chain has TRBV19 and TRBJ2-5, with a weak D call TRBD2 (6 bases). Trimming took 4 bases from V and 7 from J, leaving 19 bases between them. This CDR3 region has 15 residues. The germline V gene has CDR1 LNHDA and CDR2 SQIVND (reference sequence). The CDR3 region is CASSTQASDGRTQYF. Here the CDR3 DNA reads TGTGCCAGTAGTACTCAAGCTAGCGACGGTAGGACCCAGTACTTC.

The chain couples TRBV6-1 to TRBJ2-2; 7 bases match TRBD2. V dropped 1 base and J dropped 7; count of bases not matched to a gene: 9. This CDR3 has 16 amino acids. Germline lookup yields CDR1 MNHNS and CDR2 SASEGT. CDR3 loop: CASSEERLAVGGELFF. The DNA for the CDR3 is TGTGCCAGCAGTGAAGAGAGACTAGCCGTGGGCGGGGAGCTGTTTTTT.

This clone was seen a single time. The genes are TRBV5-4 and TRBJ1-1; 9 positions agree with TRBD1. This CDR3 contains 14 residues. CDR1 is SGHNT, CDR2 YYREEE, per germline (reference sequence). V lost 5 bases and J lost 1; bases outside the gene matches: 3. CDR3 DNA sequence: TGTGCCAGCAGTTACAGGGGGCCGAACACTGAAGCTTTCTTT. It encodes CASSYRGPNTEAFF. Based on the CDR3 plus reference TRBV5-4 and TRBJ1-1, the full variable domain is ETGVTQSPTHLIKTRGQQVTLRCSSQSGHNTVSWYQQALGQGPQFIFQYYREEENGRGNFPPRFSGLQFPNYSSELNVNALELDDSALYLCASSYRGPNTEAFFGQGTRLTVV.

The J gene is TRBJ1-2, the V gene TRBV30; TRBD1 matches 7 bases. V trimming: 2 bases; J trimming: 1 base; junction bases outside the gene matches: 7. The germline CDR1 and CDR2 sequences are GTSNPN and SVGIG (reference sequence). The CDR3 is 15 amino acids. CDR3 residues: CAWSPTGAFNYGYTF. CDR3 bases: TGTGCCTGGAGTCCAACAGGGGCTTTTAACTATGGCTACACCTTC.

This clone was recorded once. The chain is built from TRBV6-1 and TRBJ1-3; D perhaps matches TRBD1 (6 bases). V dropped 7 bases and J dropped 4 bases, with 14 bases sitting between them. From germline, CDR1 is MNHNS and CDR2 SASEGT. CDR3 length: 14 residues. CDR3 sequence (DNA): TGTGCCAGCAAATTGGACAGTGCGGGAAACACCATATATTTT. Translated: CASKLDSAGNTIYF.

This chain links TRBV6-1 with TRBJ2-5, with D possibly matching TRBD2 (5 bases). Looked up from germline, CDR1 is MNHNS and CDR2 is SASEGT. With 4 bases removed from V and 1 base from J, the gap between germline ends came to 13 bases. This CDR3 contains 15 residues. The CDR3 here is CASSARTGSQETQYF. The CDR3 bases are TGTGCCAGCAGTGCGAGGACTGGGAGCCAAGAGACCCAGTACTTC.

This rearrangement joins TRBV9 to TRBJ1-1; the D gene is possibly TRBD1 (5 bases). There are 14 residues in the CDR3. CDR1 is SGDLS and CDR2 is YYNGEE in the germline V gene. Deletions cut 4 bases from V and 1 base from J, with 11 bases between. CDR3 protein: CASSPPGGNTEAFF. The CDR3 DNA reads as TGTGCCAGCAGCCCCCCGGGGGGGAACACTGAAGCTTTCTTT.

The rearrangement links TRBV4-1 to TRBJ1-1, with 7 nucleotides matching TRBD1. This CDR3 contains 13 residues. Germline values: CDR1 MGHRA, CDR2 YSYEKL. Losses at the gene ends were 8 bases for V and 1 base for J; bases not matched to a gene: 4. The CDR3 loop reads CASSGQPNTEAFF. For the CDR3, the DNA is TGCGCCAGCTCGGGACAGCCGAACACTGAAGCTTTCTTT.

This clone was picked up many times. The V call is TRBV2, the J call TRBJ2-2, with D possibly matching TRBD2 (5 bases). Germline-derived CDR1 and CDR2 are SNHLY and FYNNEI. The CDR3 totals 16 residues. V was shortened by 7 bases and J by 2 bases, with 17 bases between the two germline ends. DNA of the CDR3: TGTGCCAGCAAAACCGGACTTACCGCAAACACCGGGGAGCTGTTTTTT. It specifies CASKTGLTANTGELFF.

The chain is built from TRBV4-1 and TRBJ2-2; possible D gene TRBD2, 7 bases. V was pared by 3 bases and J by 6 bases, with 23 bases between. The CDR3 consists of 18 residues. CDR1 and CDR2 from the germline V gene are MGHRA and YSYEKL. CDR3 DNA: TGCGCCAGCAGCCACATCAACTTTGTGGGGGGGCTCCCCGGGGAGCTGTTTTTT. Protein sequence: CASSHINFVGGLPGELFF.

This clone was counted a few times. The chain employs TRBV9 and TRBJ1-4; no reliable D call. Trimming took 3 bases from V and 8 from J, leaving 8 bases between them. The length of the CDR3 is 12 residues. CDR1 and CDR2 from the germline V gene are SGDLS and YYNGEE. The CDR3 is CASSGIGEKLFF. The DNA of the CDR3 is TGTGCCAGCAGCGGAATCGGAGAAAAACTGTTTTTT.

The chain carries TRBV9 and TRBJ2-3; weak D call: TRBD1 (5 bases). This CDR3 is built from 15 residues. The ends were cut back, 0 bases at V and 2 bases at J, with 10 bases in the middle. CDR1 is SGDLS, CDR2 YYNGEE, per germline. CDR3 in DNA: TGTGCCAGCAGCGTAGAAAGGGGAAACACAGATACGCAGTATTTT. It yields the protein CASSVERGNTDTQYF.

The chain links TRBV19 to TRBJ1-5; 8 bases are shared with TRBD1. Germline V gives CDR1 LNHDA, CDR2 SQIVND (reference sequence). The CDR3 contains 17 residues. Unmatched junction bases numbered 15, after V lost 8 bases and J lost 3 bases. The CDR3 DNA sequence: TGTGCCAGTGACGCCGGTCCCGGGACAGGACCCAATCAGCCCCAGCATTTT. It encodes CASDAGPGTGPNQPQHF.

The V and J genes are TRBV13 and TRBJ2-7, with TRBD1 identical over 9 bases. CDR1 PRHDT and CDR2 FYEKMQ come from the germline V gene (reference sequence). V was pared by 5 bases and J by 3 bases, with 14 bases of the junction left unmatched. The CDR3 is made up of 17 amino acids. CDR3 DNA sequence: TGTGCCAGCAGCCCCAGACACCGGGACAGGGTCGACTACGAGCAGTACTTC. It is translated as CASSPRHRDRVDYEQYF.

This clone has only one observation. The chain is built from TRBV5-1 and TRBJ2-2; 13 bases are a match to TRBD2. Germline CDR1 is SGHRS and CDR2 is YFSETQ. V trimming: 4 bases; J trimming: 4 bases; junction bases outside the gene matches: 10. The CDR3 loop spans 18 amino acids. In nucleotides, the CDR3 is TGCGCCAGCAGCCCGGGACTAGCGGGGTTAACCTCCACCGGGGAGCTGTTTTTT. It translates to CASSPGLAGLTSTGELFF.

The V call is TRBV18, the J call TRBJ1-1; D not resolved. Germline V gives CDR1 KGHSH, CDR2 LQKENI. The ends were cut back, 4 bases at V and 5 bases at J, with 26 bases in the middle. The CDR3 has 18 amino acids. CDR3 nucleotides: TGTGCCAGCTCACAAAACTCTGCACCGCGCTGGGAGTGGACTGAAGCTTTCTTT. Its translation: CASSQNSAPRWEWTEAFF.